Following are 21 T cell receptor beta chains from one sample sequenced in a study of cytomegalovirus exposure and HLA in healthy donors. Primers: 60 Vbeta forward and 13 Jbeta reverse. TCRdb's table, derived via immunoSEQ multiplex PCR, lists solely in-frame clones and lacks some. Among about 190,000 clones, roughly 80% were seen once, and the ten largest hold around 4%. Sequencing was done on a sample of PBMCs. These receptors came from a middle-aged man in good health and CMV-seronegative.

The chain links TRBV6-5 to TRBJ1-4; 8 bases are shared with TRBD1. This CDR3 region has 15 residues. Germline assignment: CDR1 MNHEY and CDR2 SVGAGI. V lost 6 bases and J lost 3; bases outside the gene matches: 6. For the CDR3, the DNA is TGTGCCAGCAGCTATACGACAGGGGCTAATGAAAAACTGTTTTTT. Residues: CASSYTTGANEKLFF.

The chain uses TRBV5-4 and TRBJ1-3, with 8 bases identical to TRBD1. The germline CDR1 and CDR2 sequences are SGHNT and YYREEE (reference sequence). The CDR3 is 15 amino acids. Trimming took 4 bases from V and 4 from J; bases not matched to a gene: 7. The CDR3 DNA reads TGTGCCAGCAGCCGGACAGGGAGGACGGGAAACACCATATATTTT. It codes for CASSRTGRTGNTIYF.

This clone is a singleton in its sample. The CDR3 region is CASRKSQGYGYTF. The DNA of the CDR3 is TGTGCCAGCAGAAAGTCCCAGGGCTATGGCTACACCTTC. The rearrangement links TRBV27 to TRBJ1-2; D perhaps matches TRBD1 (5 bases). Trimming cost V 6 bases and J 4 bases, with 12 bases left between them. CDR3 length: 13 amino acids. Germline CDR1 reads MNHEY; CDR2 reads SMNVEV (reference sequence).

The V and J genes are TRBV19 and TRBJ2-7; D might be TRBD2 (6 bases). The CDR3 contains 11 residues. V shed 9 bases and J shed 7 bases, with 13 bases lying between them. Looked up from germline, CDR1 is LNHDA and CDR2 is SQIVND (reference sequence). The CDR3 sequence: CASGDSGEQYF. In DNA, the CDR3 is TGTGCCAGCGGGGACTCCGGGGAGCAGTACTTC. Complete variable domain (other parts from reference TRBV19 and TRBJ2-7): DGGITQSPKYLFRKEGQNVTLSCEQNLNHDAMYWYRQDPGQGLRLIYYSQIVNDFQKGDIAEGYSVSREKKESFPLTVTSAQKNPTAFYLCASGDSGEQYFGPGTRLTVT.

This chain joins TRBV2 and TRBJ2-2; the match to TRBD1 covers 7 bases. The CDR3 extends over 15 amino acids. CDR1 and CDR2 (germline): SNHLY, FYNNEI. The V gene end was trimmed by 6 bases and the J gene end by 0 bases; junction bases not matched to a gene: 4. CDR3 protein: CASSADRANTGELFF. The CDR3 coding sequence is TGTGCCAGCAGCGCCGACAGGGCGAACACCGGGGAGCTGTTTTTT.

This rearrangement joins TRBV7-8 to TRBJ1-4; 8 bases align to TRBD1. The CDR3 contains 15 residues. With V trimmed by 2 bases and J by 5 bases, 4 bases remained unmatched. CDR1 and CDR2 (germline): SGHVS, FQNEAQ. The CDR3 DNA sequence: TGTGCCAGCAGCTTATTTGGGGACAGGAATGAAAAACTGTTTTTT. It yields the protein CASSLFGDRNEKLFF.

This rearrangement joins TRBV6-1 to TRBJ1-5, with D possibly TRBD1 on 6 matching bases. There are 14 residues in the CDR3. Trimming removed 7 bases from V and 4 bases from J, with 14 bases in between. Germline V gene data show CDR1 as MNHNS and CDR2 as SASEGT. CDR3 coding DNA: TGTGCCAGCAACTCGGACAGCTTTAATCAGCCCCAGCATTTT. It is translated as CASNSDSFNQPQHF.

For this clone: Additional DNA sequences in this sample encode the identical CDR3. The chain links TRBV7-2 to TRBJ1-1; 7 nucleotides agree with TRBD1. Germline CDR1 and CDR2: SGHTA and FQGNSA. The V gene end was trimmed by 3 bases and the J gene end by 1 base; junction bases not matched to a gene: 2. The CDR3 contains 14 residues. The CDR3 protein is CASSFRQGNTEAFF. In DNA, the CDR3 is TGTGCCAGCAGCTTCAGACAGGGGAACACTGAAGCTTTCTTT.

The chain joins TRBV7-2 to TRBJ1-4; 7 bases agree with TRBD1. Germline values: CDR1 SGHTA, CDR2 FQGNSA. This CDR3 is built from 13 residues. V shed 3 bases, J shed 8 bases, and the junction held 3 bases outside the gene matches. CDR3: CASSFRQGEKLFF. The CDR3 coding sequence is TGTGCCAGCAGCTTCCGACAGGGCGAAAAACTGTTTTTT.

The chain recombines TRBV7-9 with TRBJ2-4, with D maybe TRBD1 (6 bases). The CDR3 is 17 amino acids. CDR1 SEHNR and CDR2 FQNEAQ come from the germline V gene (reference sequence). The V end lost 0 bases, the J end lost 1 base, and 13 bases lay between the germline ends. CDR3 loop: CASSLAQGRGAKNIQYF. The CDR3 bases are TGTGCCAGCAGCTTAGCGCAGGGCAGGGGCGCCAAAAACATTCAGTACTTC.

This clone was seen a single time. J is TRBJ1-6 and V is TRBV21-1; the table's D call, TRBD1, was not checked against the DNA. TRBV21-1 represents a pseudogene. The CDR3 extends over 16 amino acids. DNA for the CDR3: TGTGCCAGCCGAGACAGGGGTGGCTCCTATAATTCACCCCTCCACTTT. Protein product: CASRDRGGSYNSPLHF.

J is TRBJ2-5 and V is TRBV29-1; 11 bases map to TRBD1. Looked up from germline, CDR1 is SQVTM and CDR2 is ANQGSEA. Germline trimming cut 7 bases from V and 4 bases from J; bases unmatched to any gene: 2. This CDR3 contains 12 residues. CDR3 amino acids: CSGTGGPETQYF. CDR3 DNA sequence: TGCAGCGGGACAGGGGGCCCAGAGACCCAGTACTTC. The whole variable domain, filled in from reference TRBV29-1 and TRBJ2-5, reads SAVISQKPSRDICQRGTSLTIQCQVDSQVTMMFWYRQQPGQSLTLIATANQGSEATYESGFVIDKFPISRPNLTFSTLTVSNMSPEDSSIYLCSGTGGPETQYFGPGTRLLVL.

This clone was seen a few times. V usage is TRBV30 and J usage is TRBJ1-4, with D perhaps matching TRBD1 (6 bases). Trimming left V 3 bases short and J 6 bases short, with 17 bases between. Germline V gene lookup returns CDR1 GTSNPN and CDR2 SVGIG (reference sequence). The CDR3 spans 15 residues. The CDR3 DNA is TGTGCCTGGAGCGATGACAGGAAAGACTATGAAAAACTGTTTTTT. It codes for CAWSDDRKDYEKLFF. Complete variable domain (other parts from reference TRBV30 and TRBJ1-4): SQTIHQWPATLVQPVGSPLSLECTVEGTSNPNLYWYRQAAGRGLQLLFYSVGIGQISSEVPQNLSASRPQDRQFILSSKKLLLSDSGFYLCAWSDDRKDYEKLFFGSGTQLSVL.

This clone showed up just a few times. V gene TRBV6-1 combines with J gene TRBJ2-7; maybe TRBD1 (5 bases). CDR1 MNHNS and CDR2 SASEGT come from the germline V gene. The CDR3 runs to 13 residues. V shed 7 bases and J shed 3 bases, with 13 bases lying between them. The CDR3 reads CASNRQHGYEQYF. The DNA for the CDR3 is TGTGCCAGCAATCGACAGCACGGCTACGAGCAGTACTTC.

The genes are TRBV10-2 and TRBJ1-3; D call uncertain. The CDR3 covers 14 residues. Germline CDR1 WSHSY, CDR2 SAAADI. Between the trimmed V and J ends, which lost 5 bases and 4 bases, there was a span of 12 bases. This CDR3 reads CASSRMLRGNTIYF. Written as DNA, the CDR3 is TGCGCCAGCAGTAGGATGTTGAGGGGAAACACCATATATTTT.

This clone was found a few times. The chain combines TRBV11-2 with TRBJ1-1; D gene unclear. The CDR3 runs 13 residues. V lost 1 base to trimming and J lost 0 bases, with 3 bases between them. Germline V gene lookup returns CDR1 SGHAT and CDR2 FQNNGV. CDR3 sequence: CASSLVMNTEAFF. In DNA form, the CDR3 reads TGTGCCAGCAGCTTAGTCATGAACACTGAAGCTTTCTTT.

The chain carries TRBV6-5 and TRBJ2-7, with TRBD1 matching over 7 bases. The CDR3 length is 13 residues. Germline CDR1 and CDR2: MNHEY and SVGAGI. The V gene end was trimmed by 6 bases and the J gene end by 0 bases; junction bases not matched to a gene: 2. CDR3 DNA sequence: TGTGCCAGCAGAAGACAGGGCTCCTACGAGCAGTACTTC. This codes for CASRRQGSYEQYF.

The V call is TRBV7-8, the J call TRBJ1-4, with D possibly being TRBD1 (5 bases). V lost 9 bases and J 0 bases, leaving 11 bases between the germline ends. Germline V gives CDR1 SGHVS, CDR2 FQNEAQ. The CDR3 loop spans 14 amino acids. CDR3 DNA sequence: TGTGCCAGTAGCCAGGGTGCAACTAATGAAAAACTGTTTTTT. Its translation: CASSQGATNEKLFF.

The gene calls are TRBV27 and TRBJ1-2; 10 nucleotides align to TRBD1. Germline trimming cut 3 bases from V and 8 bases from J; bases unmatched to any gene: 6. Per the germline V gene, CDR1 is MNHEY and CDR2 is SMNVEV (reference sequence). There are 14 residues in the CDR3. Here the CDR3 DNA reads TGTGCCAGCAGTTTCCGGGACAGGGGAAGAGGCTACACCTTC. Translating gives CASSFRDRGRGYTF.

V is TRBV19 and J is TRBJ1-5; possible D gene TRBD1, 5 bases. Trimming cost V 5 bases and J 1 base, with 12 bases left between them. The CDR3 is made up of 15 amino acids. CDR1 and CDR2 from the germline V gene are LNHDA and SQIVND (reference sequence). The DNA of the CDR3 is TGTGCCAGTAGTGCCCCGGGGGTGAGCAATCAGCCCCAGCATTTT. As protein: CASSAPGVSNQPQHF.

The chain is built from TRBV19 and TRBJ1-3; weak D call: TRBD1 (5 bases). CDR1 LNHDA and CDR2 SQIVND come from the germline V gene (reference sequence). This CDR3 has 15 amino acids. Trimming took 4 bases from V and 3 from J, leaving 13 bases between them. The CDR3 bases are TGTGCCAGTAGTACGAGGACGGGGGGTGGAAACACCATATATTTT. Its translation is CASSTRTGGGNTIYF. The whole variable domain, filled in from reference TRBV19 and TRBJ1-3, reads DGGITQSPKYLFRKEGQNVTLSCEQNLNHDAMYWYRQDPGQGLRLIYYSQIVNDFQKGDIAEGYSVSREKKESFPLTVTSAQKNPTAFYLCASSTRTGGGNTIYFGEGSWLTVV.